Given below is one T cell receptor beta chain in context. This CDR3 is built from 12 residues. V was pared by 7 bases and J by 6 bases, with 3 bases of the junction left unmatched. Germline V gives CDR1 MNHNY, CDR2 SVGAGI (reference sequence). The data are from a study of shared clonotypes between healthy human individuals. Data came from immunoSEQ multiplex PCR; TCRdb stores just in-frame clones and leaves some out. The sample consists of about 450,000 clones, 70% to 85% of them appearing once. The V and J genes are TRBV6-6 and TRBJ2-7, with 10 bases that match TRBD2. This TCR was recovered from a woman in her 40s in good health. Some clones in this sample may be carry-over from other donors' samples. The sample taken for sequencing was PBMCs. The CDR3 DNA sequence: TGTGCCAGCAATTTAGCGGGAGGCGAGCAGTACTTC. It specifies CASNLAGGEQYF.